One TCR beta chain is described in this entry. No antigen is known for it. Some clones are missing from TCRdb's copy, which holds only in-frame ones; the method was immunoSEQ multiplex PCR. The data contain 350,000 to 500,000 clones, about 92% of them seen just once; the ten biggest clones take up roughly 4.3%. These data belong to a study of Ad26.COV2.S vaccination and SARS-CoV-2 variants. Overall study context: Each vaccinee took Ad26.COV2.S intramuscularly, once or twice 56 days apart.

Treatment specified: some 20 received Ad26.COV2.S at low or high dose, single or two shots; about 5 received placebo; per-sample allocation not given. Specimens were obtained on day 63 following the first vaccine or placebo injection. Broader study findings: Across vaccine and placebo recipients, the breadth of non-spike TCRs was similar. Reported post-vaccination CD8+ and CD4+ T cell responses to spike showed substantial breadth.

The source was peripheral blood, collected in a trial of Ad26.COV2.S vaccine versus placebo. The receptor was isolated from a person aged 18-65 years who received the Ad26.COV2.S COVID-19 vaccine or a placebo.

CDR3 nucleotides: TGTGCCAGCAGCCTGACGGGAGGGAGTAATGAAAAACTGTTTTTT. Its protein is CASSLTGGSNEKLFF. This chain links TRBV3-1 (or the pseudogene TRBV3-2) with TRBJ1-4; D is ambiguous. There are 15 residues in the CDR3. V lost 4 bases and J lost 4, with 13 bases in between. Germline lookup yields CDR1 LGHDT and CDR2 YNNKEL (reference sequence).